Below, 20 T cell receptor beta chains from the same sample are listed, as sequenced in a study of T cell repertoires in cytomegalovirus infection. TCRdb itself ran the reads through MiXCR, one entry per CDR3 protein. The sample consists of under 850,000 distinct CDR3 sequences, roughly 36% of them appearing once. The sample was PBMCs. These TCRs come from a human donor in good health (CMV status not recorded). Some clones in this sample may be carry-over from other donors' samples.

This chain links TRBV4-1 with TRBJ2-7; D possibly corresponds to TRBD1 (6 bases). The CDR3 is 16 amino acids. V was cut by 0 bases and J by 6 bases, with 18 bases left in between. Germline lookup yields CDR1 MGHRA and CDR2 YSYEKL. CDR3 residues: CASSQDPGQGIGEQYF. CDR3 in DNA: TGCGCCAGCAGCCAAGATCCGGGGCAGGGGATTGGCGAGCAGTACTTC.

In this sample, this clonotype turned up a few times. The rearrangement uses TRBV11-3 and TRBJ2-1, with TRBD2 matching over 12 bases. Per the germline V gene, CDR1 is SGHNT and CDR2 is YENEEA. V dropped 5 bases and J dropped 0; count of bases not matched to a gene: 11. This CDR3 is 19 amino acids long. CDR3 protein: CASSISHLAGGNSYNEQFF. The CDR3 DNA sequence: TGTGCCAGCAGCATCTCCCACCTAGCGGGAGGGAACTCCTACAATGAGCAGTTCTTC.

This clonotype has more than one count but fewer than ten. V gene TRBV28 combines with J gene TRBJ1-1, with D perhaps TRBD1 (5 bases). Trimming shortened V by 2 bases and J by 5 bases, and 12 bases separated the two germline ends. From germline, CDR1 is MDHEN and CDR2 SYDVKM. There are 14 residues in the CDR3. CDR3 nucleotide sequence: TGTGCCAGCAGTTTACTTGAGGGGTTGACTGAAGCTTTCTTT. Translating gives CASSLLEGLTEAFF.

This clonotype was detected a few times. The V call is TRBV7-9, the J call TRBJ2-2, with 7 bases aligning to TRBD1. Unmatched junction bases numbered 7, after V lost 6 bases and J lost 3 bases. Germline V gene lookup returns CDR1 SEHNR and CDR2 FQNEAQ (reference sequence). The CDR3 is 15 residues long. CDR3 coding DNA: TGTGCCAGCAGTTCCGGGACAGCATACACCGGGGAGCTGTTTTTT. The encoded protein is CASSSGTAYTGELFF.

This chain links TRBV6-8 with TRBJ2-7; the match to TRBD1 covers 7 bases. The J segment lost 3 bases and the V segment lost 7 bases, leaving 12 bases of the junction unmatched. The CDR3 sequence is 15 residues long. The germline V gene encodes CDR1 MNHGY and CDR2 SAAAGT. As DNA, the CDR3 is TGTGCCAGCAAACCCGGGACAGCCGGTGTCTACGAGCAGTACTTC. Translating it yields CASKPGTAGVYEQYF.

The gene calls are TRBV6-5 and TRBJ1-1; no clear D gene. Trimming removed 6 bases from V and 1 base from J, with 9 bases in between. Looked up from germline, CDR1 is MNHEY and CDR2 is SVGAGI. The CDR3 runs to 13 residues. The DNA of the CDR3 is TGTGCCAGCAGCAACCGGGCGAACACTGAAGCTTTCTTT. Protein sequence: CASSNRANTEAFF.

This clonotype has ten or more counts. V and J are TRBV28 and TRBJ1-5; 8 nucleotides align to TRBD1. After removal of 2 bases from V and 5 bases from J, the junction contained 11 bases not matched to a gene. The germline V gene encodes CDR1 MDHEN and CDR2 SYDVKM. The CDR3 runs 17 residues. CDR3 DNA sequence: TGTGCCAGCAGTTTACTTGTTAGGGCAGGGGGCGATCAGCCCCAGCATTTT. Translating gives CASSLLVRAGGDQPQHF.

Of note for this clonotype: A much larger clone differs by one base, so this may be a read error. This chain connects TRBV7-8 to TRBJ1-2, with D tentatively TRBD1 (5 bases). Germline V CDR1 and CDR2: SGHVS, FQNEAQ. The CDR3 has 14 amino acids. V shed 4 bases and J shed 2 bases, with 11 bases lying between them. The CDR3 DNA reads as TGTGCCAGCAGCTGTAAGACAGCCAACTATGGCTACACCTTC. Translating gives CASSCKTANYGYTF.

This clonotype was detected a few times. The chain combines TRBV6-5 with TRBJ2-3; the D gene could be TRBD1 or TRBD2 (5 bases each). The germline V gene has CDR1 MNHEY and CDR2 SVGAGI. This CDR3 has 15 amino acids. Trimming stripped 0 bases from V and 2 bases from J, with 9 bases between. The chain's CDR3 is CASSYSRGNTDTQYF. In DNA, the CDR3 is TGTGCCAGCAGTTACTCGAGGGGAAACACAGATACGCAGTATTTT.

The J gene is TRBJ1-4, the V gene TRBV6-1; D may be TRBD1 (6 bases). This CDR3 spans 11 amino acids. With 9 bases removed from V and 11 bases from J, the gap between germline ends came to 13 bases. Germline V gene data show CDR1 as MNHNS and CDR2 as SASEGT. For the CDR3, the DNA is TGTGCCAGTCGATCAGGGGAGAAACTGTTTTTT. Translating it yields CASRSGEKLFF.

Comment on this clonotype: The junction departs from germline at one end; a sequencing error may be responsible. J is TRBJ1-1 and V is TRBV7-2; D gene unclear. Germline CDR1 and CDR2: SGHTA and FQGNSA. There are 14 residues in the CDR3. The CDR3 nucleotides read TGTGCCAGCATCTTAGGTCCAGGATACACTGAAGCTTTCTTT. Translation gives CASILGPGYTEAFF.

This clonotype was counted ten times or more. The chain combines TRBV7-2 with TRBJ1-2; D is possibly TRBD1 (5 bases). The V end was cut by 0 bases, the J end by 2 bases, with 16 bases between. Germline CDR1 reads SGHTA; CDR2 reads FQGNSA. The CDR3 has 17 residues. The DNA of the CDR3 is TGTGCCAGCAGCTTAGCTCAAGCAGGGCGGGGGAACTATGGCTACACCTTC. This encodes CASSLAQAGRGNYGYTF.

This chain connects TRBV28 to TRBJ2-3; 10 positions agree with TRBD2. This CDR3 region has 16 residues. V lost 6 bases and J lost 5; bases outside the gene matches: 11. Looked up from germline, CDR1 is MDHEN and CDR2 is SYDVKM. The CDR3 loop is CASSQPSGGAEDTQYF. The CDR3 DNA follows: TGTGCCAGCAGCCAACCAAGCGGGGGGGCGGAAGATACGCAGTATTTT.

This clonotype was seen a handful of times. J is TRBJ1-6 and V is TRBV28; 7 bases fit TRBD1. This CDR3 is 14 amino acids long. The trim removed 4 bases at V and 7 bases at J, leaving 4 bases unmatched. Germline V CDR1 and CDR2: MDHEN, SYDVKM. This chain's CDR3 is CASSWTGVNSPLHF. The CDR3 DNA is TGTGCCAGCAGTTGGACAGGAGTCAATTCACCCCTCCACTTT.

The chain combines TRBV12-3 or TRBV12-4 with TRBJ1-2; a weak D match, TRBD1 (5 bases). V dropped 5 bases and J dropped 1 base, with 8 bases sitting between them. The CDR3 contains 13 residues. CDR3 DNA sequence: TGTGCCAGCAGTGCGACAGTTAACTATGGCTACACCTTC. Encoded protein: CASSATVNYGYTF.

This clonotype was observed at least ten times. The chain has TRBV7-2 and TRBJ1-3; D is ambiguous. The CDR3 is made up of 20 amino acids. Trimming cost V 3 bases and J 0 bases, with 24 bases left between them. Germline loops: CDR1 SGHTA, CDR2 FQGNSA. The CDR3 protein is CASSFPENPNTSNSGNTIYF. For the CDR3, the DNA is TGTGCCAGCAGCTTCCCCGAGAACCCGAACACCTCGAACTCTGGAAACACCATATATTTT.

This clonotype has only a few counts. The rearrangement joins TRBV3-1 to TRBJ2-2; D is possibly TRBD2 (6 bases). This CDR3 spans 18 amino acids. Germline CDR1 reads LGHDT; CDR2 reads YNNKEL (reference sequence). V shed 0 bases and J shed 1 base, with 15 bases lying between them. Here the CDR3 DNA reads TGTGCCAGCAGCCAAGACCCCCTTGGCGGGGAGAACACCGGGGAGCTGTTTTTT. The encoded protein is CASSQDPLGGENTGELFF.

The chain employs TRBV6-1 and TRBJ2-1, with TRBD1 matching 8 bases. J lost 5 bases, V lost 4 bases, and 7 bases had no gene match. The CDR3 has 15 residues. Germline V lookup: CDR1 MNHNS, CDR2 SASEGT. CDR3 region: CASSADRGWDNEQFF. CDR3 bases: TGTGCCAGCAGTGCTGACAGGGGATGGGACAATGAGCAGTTCTTC.

V usage is TRBV10-3 and J usage is TRBJ1-2; tentatively, D is TRBD1 (6 bases). Trimming shortened V by 11 bases and J by 3 bases, and 13 bases separated the two germline ends. Germline V gene lookup returns CDR1 ENHRY and CDR2 SYGVKD. The CDR3 is 12 amino acids. The DNA for the CDR3 is TGTGCCCCCCGGGCAGGGGACTATGGCTACACCTTC. This sequence encodes CAPRAGDYGYTF.

This clonotype was recorded at least ten times. This sequence joins TRBV7-2 and TRBJ2-7; D call uncertain. The CDR3 is 11 amino acids. The ends were cut back, 5 bases at V and 3 bases at J, with 5 bases in the middle. Germline-derived CDR1 and CDR2 are SGHTA and FQGNSA. The CDR3 bases are TGTGCCAGCAGCCGCGACTACGAGCAGTACTTC. Translating it yields CASSRDYEQYF.